These 7 T cell receptor beta chains came from one sample sequenced in a study of blood T cells in healthy people across ages. Primed by a sample-barcoded 5' primer and a J-beta primer mix, a second PCR proceeded for roughly 6 to 12 cycles. TCRdb analysed the 5' RACE reads with MiXCR anew, one entry per CDR3 protein. The sample has some 900,000 distinct CDR3 sequences, 29% seen once. Material: blood. Receptors were obtained from a woman over 75 in good health.

On this clonotype itself: With a much larger clone just one base away, this may be a read error. This rearrangement joins TRBV4-3 to TRBJ1-1, with a weak D call TRBD1 (5 bases). The CDR3 totals 14 residues. The germline gives CDR1 LGHNA, CDR2 YSLEER. CDR3 in amino acids: CAGSQDGGGTEAFF. The CDR3 DNA is TGCGCCGGCAGCCAAGATGGGGGGGGCACTGAAGCTTTCTTT.

The chain couples TRBV10-2 to TRBJ1-6, with 9 nucleotides matching TRBD1. Germline V CDR1 and CDR2: WSHSY, SAAADI. The CDR3 is 13 amino acids. V trimming: 10 bases; J trimming: 5 bases; junction bases outside the gene matches: 3. This CDR3 is CAKRTGDNSPLHF. The CDR3, as DNA: TGCGCCAAGAGGACAGGGGATAATTCACCCCTCCACTTT.

This chain links TRBV20-1 with TRBJ1-2, with a tentative D call TRBD1 (5 bases). Germline CDR1 is DFQATT and CDR2 is SNEGSKA (reference sequence). The germline V and J ends were trimmed by 7 bases and 6 bases, with 18 bases remaining between them. This CDR3 spans 13 amino acids. The CDR3 sequence: CSVPGTRPDGYTF. CDR3 sequence (DNA): TGCAGTGTTCCAGGGACTCGTCCTGATGGCTACACCTTC.

Comments on this clonotype: This could be a read error, since a much larger clone is one nucleotide away. This chain uses TRBV4-2 with TRBJ2-3; D is unclear. CDR1 is LGHNA, CDR2 YNFKEQ, per germline. The CDR3 loop spans 15 amino acids. Here the CDR3 reads CAGSQDLRSTDTQYF. CDR3 in DNA: TGTGCCGGCAGCCAAGATTTAAGGAGCACAGATACGCAGTATTTT.

This chain joins TRBV7-8 and TRBJ1-5; D is ambiguous. V lost 3 bases, J lost 7 bases, and 19 bases lay in between. CDR1 and CDR2 from the germline V gene are SGHVS and FQNEAQ. The length of the CDR3 is 16 residues. The CDR3 is CASSFSRAVLRQPQHF. CDR3 DNA: TGTGCCAGCAGCTTCTCTAGGGCGGTACTTCGGCAGCCCCAGCATTTT.

Points on this clonotype: A single base separates this from a much larger clone, so it may be a read error. V usage is TRBV6-2 or TRBV6-3 and J usage is TRBJ2-5, with 7 positions matching TRBD2. Germline assignment: CDR1 MNHEY and CDR2 SVGEGT. Germline trimming cut 0 bases from V and 4 bases from J; bases unmatched to any gene: 8. CDR3 length equals 16 residues. The CDR3: CASSYSTAGFRETQYF. The DNA for the CDR3 is TGTGCCAGCAGTTACTCCACAGCGGGGTTCCGAGAGACCCAGTACTTC.

This clonotype has just a few counts. The V and J genes are TRBV25-1 and TRBJ1-2, with 9 bases fitting TRBD1. The V segment lost 5 bases and the J segment 7 bases; nucleotides outside the gene matches: 11. Germline lookup yields CDR1 MGHDK and CDR2 SYGVNS. The CDR3 is 15 residues long. CDR3 in DNA: TGTGCCAGCAGTCCAACGGGACAGGGCCCAAGTGGCTACACCTTC. Translation: CASSPTGQGPSGYTF.